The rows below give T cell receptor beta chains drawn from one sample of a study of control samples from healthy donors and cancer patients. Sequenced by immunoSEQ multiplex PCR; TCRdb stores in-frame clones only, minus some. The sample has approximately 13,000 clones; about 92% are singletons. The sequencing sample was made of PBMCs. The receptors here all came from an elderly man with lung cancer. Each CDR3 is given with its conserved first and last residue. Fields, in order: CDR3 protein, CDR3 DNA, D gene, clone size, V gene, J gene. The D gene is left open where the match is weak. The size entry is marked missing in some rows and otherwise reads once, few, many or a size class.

CDR3 protein: CASRLGQGSSSGYGYTF
CDR3 DNA: TGTGCCAGTAGACTCGGACAGGGTTCTTCTTCGGGCTATGGCTACACCTTC
D gene: TRBD1
clone size: .
V gene: TRBV19
J gene: TRBJ1-2

CDR3 protein: CASSYSYGGQQAFF
CDR3 DNA: TGTGCCAGCAGTTACTCTTATGGGGGACAGCAAGCTTTCTTT
D gene: TRBD1
clone size: .
V gene: TRBV6-5
J gene: TRBJ1-1

CDR3 protein: CASSLNRGGNNQPQHF
CDR3 DNA: TGTGCCAGCAGCTTAAATAGAGGGGGTAACAATCAGCCCCAGCATTTT
D gene: .
clone size: .
V gene: TRBV7-2
J gene: TRBJ1-5

CDR3 protein: CATRNTEAFF
CDR3 DNA: TGTGCCACCCGTAACACTGAAGCTTTCTTT
D gene: .
clone size: .
V gene: TRBV28
J gene: TRBJ1-1

CDR3 protein: CASSQPRQGAYGYTF
CDR3 DNA: TGTGCCAGCAGTCAACCAAGACAGGGGGCCTATGGCTACACCTTC
D gene: TRBD1
clone size: .
V gene: TRBV28
J gene: TRBJ1-2

CDR3 protein: CASSPGQGTKAFF
CDR3 DNA: TGTGCCAGTAGTCCGGGACAGGGGACGAAAGCTTTCTTT
D gene: TRBD1
clone size: .
V gene: TRBV19
J gene: TRBJ1-1

CDR3 protein: CASSQGTANTEAFF
CDR3 DNA: TGTGCCAGCAGTCAAGGGACAGCGAACACTGAAGCTTTCTTT
D gene: TRBD1
clone size: .
V gene: TRBV2
J gene: TRBJ1-1

CDR3 protein: CASRGAPGEGQPQHF
CDR3 DNA: TGCGCCAGCAGAGGGGCGCCAGGGGAGGGTCAGCCCCAGCATTTT
D gene: .
clone size: .
V gene: TRBV5-1
J gene: TRBJ1-5

CDR3 protein: CANQGAKDTEAFF
CDR3 DNA: TGTGCCAATCAGGGGGCTAAGGACACTGAAGCTTTCTTT
D gene: TRBD1
clone size: .
V gene: TRBV19
J gene: TRBJ1-1

CDR3 protein: CASSLSPSGGQETQYF
CDR3 DNA: TGTGCCAGCAGCCTAAGCCCCAGCGGGGGACAAGAGACCCAGTACTTC
D gene: TRBD2
clone size: .
V gene: TRBV9
J gene: TRBJ2-5

CDR3 protein: CSAGLLGEQFF
CDR3 DNA: TGCAGTGCAGGTCTGTTGGGTGAGCAGTTCTTC
D gene: .
clone size: once
V gene: TRBV20-1
J gene: TRBJ2-1

CDR3 protein: CASSLSGTGVNTEAFF
CDR3 DNA: TGTGCCAGCAGCTTAAGCGGGACAGGGGTGAACACTGAAGCTTTCTTT
D gene: TRBD1
clone size: .
V gene: TRBV7-2
J gene: TRBJ1-1

CDR3 protein: CASSEAGTSRSYTF
CDR3 DNA: TGTGCCAGCAGTGAAGCGGGGACGTCGAGAAGCTACACCTTC
D gene: .
clone size: .
V gene: TRBV6-1
J gene: TRBJ1-2

CDR3 protein: CASSSTGGWAQHF
CDR3 DNA: TGTGCCAGTTCCTCGACAGGGGGGTGGGCCCAGCATTTT
D gene: TRBD1
clone size: .
V gene: TRBV19
J gene: TRBJ1-5

CDR3 protein: CASSQVGRGINQPQHF
CDR3 DNA: TGCGCCAGCAGCCAAGTCGGCAGGGGAATAAATCAGCCCCAGCATTTT
D gene: .
clone size: once
V gene: TRBV4-1
J gene: TRBJ1-5

CDR3 protein: CASNTPNYGYTF
CDR3 DNA: TGTGCCAGTAATACACCTAACTATGGCTACACCTTC
D gene: .
clone size: .
V gene: TRBV19
J gene: TRBJ1-2

CDR3 protein: CASSTGTAGNTIYF
CDR3 DNA: TGTGCCAGCAGCACCGGGACAGCTGGGAACACCATATATTTT
D gene: TRBD1
clone size: .
V gene: TRBV11-3
J gene: TRBJ1-3

CDR3 protein: CASSPLVYTEAFF
CDR3 DNA: TGTGCCAGCAGCCCACTGGTGTACACTGAAGCTTTCTTT
D gene: .
clone size: .
V gene: TRBV14
J gene: TRBJ1-1

CDR3 protein: CATSRAESGTGFNQPQHF
CDR3 DNA: TGTGCCACCAGCAGAGCCGAATCGGGGACAGGGTTCAATCAGCCCCAGCATTTT
D gene: TRBD1
clone size: .
V gene: TRBV15
J gene: TRBJ1-5

CDR3 protein: CASSGGRRGYSNQPQHF
CDR3 DNA: TGTGCCAGCAGTGGGGGCCGTAGGGGATATAGCAATCAGCCCCAGCATTTT
D gene: .
clone size: .
V gene: TRBV6-4
J gene: TRBJ1-5

CDR3 protein: CASSLVSGGGDTQYF
CDR3 DNA: TGTGCCAGCAGCTTGGTTAGCGGGGGTGGAGATACGCAGTATTTT
D gene: TRBD2
clone size: .
V gene: TRBV5-4
J gene: TRBJ2-3

CDR3 protein: CASSTRDSYGYTF
CDR3 DNA: TGCGCCAGCAGCACCCGGGACAGCTATGGCTACACCTTC
D gene: TRBD1
clone size: .
V gene: TRBV5-1
J gene: TRBJ1-2

CDR3 protein: CATSDPDRNTEAFF
CDR3 DNA: TGTGCCACCAGTGACCCGGACAGGAACACTGAAGCTTTCTTT
D gene: .
clone size: .
V gene: TRBV24-1
J gene: TRBJ1-1

CDR3 protein: CASSLGATGGYTF
CDR3 DNA: TGTGCCAGCAGTTTAGGGGCCACGGGTGGCTACACCTTC
D gene: .
clone size: .
V gene: TRBV12-3/TRBV12-4
J gene: TRBJ1-2

CDR3 protein: CASSDPQGGNTEAFF
CDR3 DNA: TGTGCCAGCAGTGACCCTCAAGGGGGAAACACTGAAGCTTTCTTT
D gene: .
clone size: .
V gene: TRBV6-1
J gene: TRBJ1-1

CDR3 protein: CASSQGGQSYGYTF
CDR3 DNA: TGTGCCAGCAGCCAAGGAGGACAGAGCTATGGCTACACCTTC
D gene: .
clone size: once
V gene: TRBV3-1/TRBV3-2
J gene: TRBJ1-2